This TCR beta chain was recorded in a study of T cell changes during pregnancy in multiple sclerosis. V dropped 2 bases and J dropped 6 bases, with 13 bases sitting between them. Germline CDR1 GTSNPN, CDR2 SVGIG (reference sequence). The CDR3 length is 13 residues. Generated by immunoSEQ multiplex PCR, the TCRdb table keeps only in-frame clones and is missing some. The repertoire includes about 81,000 clones, 94% of them detected once, and over 2% sits in the top ten. The source is a female donor with multiple sclerosis, enrolled in a pregnancy study. The chain combines TRBV30 with TRBJ1-2; no clear D. This specimen consisted of peripheral blood, obtained in the third trimester of pregnancy. The CDR3 DNA reads TGTGCCTGGAGTCCTCCGGTAATCCATGGCTACACCTTC. It yields the protein CAWSPPVIHGYTF.